A selection of T cell receptor beta chains follows, all from one sample in a study of cytomegalovirus exposure and HLA in healthy donors. Profiling relied on immunoSEQ multiplex PCR, and the TCRdb table lists in-frame clones only, not all of them. Across around 100,000 clones, the top ten clones capture 6.5% to 7% of the sample. The source material was PBMCs. These TCRs come from a man between 40 and 49 years old in good health and CMV-seropositive. Both conserved end residues are part of each CDR3. The D gene is left open where the match is weak.

TRBV25-1,TRBD1,TRBJ2-7,TGTGCCAGCAGTGAATCGGGACAGGGATCCTACGAGCAGTACTTC,CASSESGQGSYEQYF
TRBV28,NA,TRBJ2-2,TGTGCCAGCAGTATCCGGACATGGAACACCGGGGAGCTGTTTTTT,CASSIRTWNTGELFF
TRBV4-2,NA,TRBJ2-4,TGTGCCAGCAGCCAAGGTACGGGAGACATTCAGTACTTC,CASSQGTGDIQYF
TRBV19,TRBD1,TRBJ2-2,TGTGCCAGTAGTACCTCCTCGACAGGGACCGGGGAGCTGTTTTTT,CASSTSSTGTGELFF
TRBV15,NA,TRBJ1-2,TGTGCCACCAGCAGAGACCGGCAGGTAGTCTTAAATGGCTACACCTTC,CATSRDRQVVLNGYTF
TRBV6-1,NA,TRBJ1-1,TGTGCCAGCAGTGAAGGTGGCGGGTGGAACGCTTTCTTT,CASSEGGGWNAFF
TRBV29-1,NA,TRBJ2-5,TGCAGCGTTGAAAAGCAGGCAGAGACCCAGTACTTC,CSVEKQAETQYF
TRBV27,NA,TRBJ1-5,TGTGCCAGCAGAACGAGTAGCAATCAGCCCCAGCATTTT,CASRTSSNQPQHF
TRBV11-3,TRBD2,TRBJ2-1,TGTGCCAGCAGCTTTGGTAGCGGGACCAATGAGCAGTTCTTC,CASSFGSGTNEQFF
TRBV10-1,TRBD1,TRBJ2-5,TGCGCCAGCAGGGACAGGTGGGAAGAGACCCAGTACTTC,CASRDRWEETQYF
TRBV19,TRBD2,TRBJ2-3,TGTGCCAGTAGTATAGCTCCGGCGGGGGTAACCTCCACAGATACGCAGTATTTT,CASSIAPAGVTSTDTQYF
TRBV6-6,NA,TRBJ2-5,TGTGCCAGCAGTTACCAGGAAGAGACCCAGTACTTC,CASSYQEETQYF
TRBV9,TRBD2,TRBJ2-7,TGTGCCAGCAGCGTATCTAGCGGGAGTAACTACGAGCAGTACTTC,CASSVSSGSNYEQYF
TRBV7-9,NA,TRBJ1-2,TGTGCCAGCAGCTTAGCGTGGACACTGGATGGCTACACCTTC,CASSLAWTLDGYTF
TRBV29-1,NA,TRBJ2-7,TGCAGCGTCTGCCTACTTAACGGGAGTGGGGACGAGCAGTACTTC,CSVCLLNGSGDEQYF
TRBV27,TRBD2,TRBJ2-7,TGTGCCAGCAGTTCGGCCAGGACTAGCGGGTGGGCCTACGAGCAGTACTTC,CASSSARTSGWAYEQYF
TRBV27,NA,TRBJ1-5,TGTGCCAGCAGTCCGTGGGCAGGGTTTCAGCCCCAGCATTTT,CASSPWAGFQPQHF
TRBV7-3,NA,TRBJ2-5,TGTGCCAGCAGCTTAAAAGGGGCTGGGGAGACCCAGTACTTC,CASSLKGAGETQYF
TRBV19,TRBD1,TRBJ2-2,TGTGCCAGTAGTACCGACAGGGGCGCGAACGGGGAGCTGTTTTTT,CASSTDRGANGELFF
TRBV7-3,TRBD2,TRBJ2-1,TGTGCCGGGTTCAGGCTAGCGGGATACAATGAGCAGTTCTTC,CAGFRLAGYNEQFF
TRBV5-1,TRBD2,TRBJ2-5,TGCGCCAGCAGCTCCCGGCCGGCTAGCGGGAGGGCCGGGGAGACCCAGTACTTC,CASSSRPASGRAGETQYF
TRBV19,NA,TRBJ2-7,TGTGCCAGTAGTATAGTACCCGGCGAGCAGTACTTC,CASSIVPGEQYF
TRBV7-3,TRBD2,TRBJ2-3,TGTGCCAGCAGCCAATACGCCGGGACTAGCAGTGATACGCAGTATTTT,CASSQYAGTSSDTQYF
TRBV5-5,NA,TRBJ2-1,TGTGCCAGCAGCTGGAATCGACTACTGGCGGGTGAGCAGTTCTTC,CASSWNRLLAGEQFF
TRBV29-1,NA,TRBJ2-2,TGCAGCGTTGCCAGGGAACCCGGGGAGCTGTTTTTT,CSVAREPGELFF
TRBV7-9,TRBD1,TRBJ2-7,TGTGCCAGCAGCGAGCGGACAGGGGGTTCCTACGAGCAGTACTTC,CASSERTGGSYEQYF
TRBV5-6,TRBD2,TRBJ2-7,TGTGCCAGCAGCTATTTGAGGAGCGGGAACTACGAGCAGTACTTC,CASSYLRSGNYEQYF
TRBV30,TRBD1,TRBJ1-4,TGTGCCTGGAGTACGGCCCTCGGACAGGGTGGGGAAAAACTGTTTTTT,CAWSTALGQGGEKLFF
TRBV5-1,NA,TRBJ1-1,TGCGCCAGCACCATTCCGGGGGGCTCGGAAGCTTTCTTT,CASTIPGGSEAFF
TRBV7-2,NA,TRBJ2-2,TGTGCCAGCAGCTTAGTAACCGGGGAGCTGTTTTTT,CASSLVTGELFF
TRBV10-2,NA,TRBJ2-7,TGCGCCAGCAGTGGCGGGGTAGGAGCGGCCCTCTCCTACGAGCAGTACTTC,CASSGGVGAALSYEQYF
TRBV4-2,TRBD2,TRBJ2-2,TGTGCCAGCAGCCAGAGGTCACTAGCGGGGTACACCGGGGAGCTGTTTTTT,CASSQRSLAGYTGELFF
TRBV7-8,NA,TRBJ1-1,TGTGCCAGCAGCTTAGCGAGTGCGGCTTTCTTT,CASSLASAAFF
TRBV6-5,TRBD1,TRBJ2-7,TGTGCCAGCAGTTGGAACAGGGGGTACGAGCAGTACTTC,CASSWNRGYEQYF
TRBV11-3,TRBD2,TRBJ2-1,TGTGCCAGCAGCTCCCCCGGGACTAGCGGAAGCTCCTACAATGAGCAGTTCTTC,CASSSPGTSGSSYNEQFF
TRBV15,TRBD2,TRBJ2-4,TGTGCCACCTCCCGGCGGCTAGCGGGAGGGATTAGGCGGCACATTCAGTACTTC,CATSRRLAGGIRRHIQYF